The text below deals with one T cell receptor (beta chain). Its target antigen remains unknown. No much larger clonotype is one base removed from it; base qualities were not supplied. This entry belongs to a study of T cells after yellow fever vaccination (dated by TCRdb to between 2018 and 2020). In terms of the full investigation: The SMART-Seq v4 Ultra Low Input RNA kit was used to prepare libraries from fractions with low cell numbers. To follow T-cell clones before and after primary and booster YFV17D yellow fever vaccination, bulk TCR alpha and beta repertoires were sequenced over time. Two healthy male donors, one aged 18 to 30 and one aged 30 to 40 years, were included in the cohort. Blood was collected at multiple timepoints before and after primary and secondary immunization, and bulk PBMC replicates and cell subsets were isolated. Broader findings and caveats from the paper: Because the study included only two donors, the extent to which the findings can be generalized is limited. After the booster, most of the clones that had expanded following primary vaccination were detected again (almost 98% of CD4 and roughly 90% of CD8), which suggests that memory was broadly maintained. FACS-sorted repertoires could contain abundant contaminating clonotypes from the bulk population, so computational filtering was required. The secondary T-cell response was weaker than the primary response but faster, peaking on day 5 instead of day 15. A small fraction of clonotypes appeared in both the CD4 and CD8 compartments, likely as a result of convergent recombination.

Interpreted using the paper, the treatment or condition label stands for: live attenuated yellow fever vaccine strain. PBMCs were isolated from peripheral blood using a standard Ficoll-Paque protocol. Dynabeads CD4 and CD8 positive selection kits were used to isolate CD4 and CD8 T-cell fractions. TriZol was used to extract RNA from bulk PBMCs, CD4 and CD8 fractions, and dextramer-positive and dextramer-negative fractions. The CDR3, from cysteine to phenylalanine, totals 13 residues. CDR3 DNA only is kept here, 39 bases in frame from base 1. The germline V gene (reference sequence) sets CDR1 to DFQATT and CDR2 to SNEGSKA. V and J lose 3 bases and 0 bases, and a span of 5 bases separates them. Sequencing was performed on an Illumina NovaSeq 6000. TCR cDNA was synthesized by 5'RACE template switching, which introduced a universal primer site and unique molecular identifiers. Priming for cDNA synthesis came from both the TCR alpha and TCR beta constant segments. Libraries were amplified in two PCR steps, with sample barcodes and sequencing adapters added in the second step. Libraries were sequenced on Illumina HiSeq 2500 (2x100 bp) or NovaSeq (2x150 bp). On the authors' methods: Demultiplexing of reads and collapsing into UMI consensus sequences were performed with MIGEC, and V(D)J alignment was carried out with MiXCR. Vaccine-responding clonotypes were defined with edgeR using replicate PBMC samples, requiring FDR below 0.01 and a log2 fold change above 5 up to day 15. CD4 or CD8 identity was assigned to each bulk clonotype according to whether the clonotype was present at higher abundance in the sequenced CD4 repertoire or the sequenced CD8 repertoire. The public reads were reanalyzed by TCRdb: fastp trimming at Q25, MiXCR alignment, in-frame beta chains only. Rows are unified per CDR3 protein, each entry keeping the most common DNA and genes. TCRdb's processing, not the study's, gives the V and J calls here. The sample table records around 340,000 distinct CDR3 sequences; roughly an eighth of these occur just once. In total, the top ten clones hold about 3% of the sample.

The starting material was CD4+ T cells sorted from PBMCs, obtained 15 days after the yellow fever booster vaccination. The clonotype originates from a man aged 18 to 30 who received the YFV17D yellow fever vaccine. The chain uses TRBV20-1 and TRBJ2-2; the best D guess is TRBD1, with 5 bases matching. The CDR3 protein is CSARDTNTGELFF. The DNA sequence is as follows: TGCAGTGCTAGGGACACGAACACCGGGGAGCTGTTTTTT.